This TCR beta chain originates from a study of T cells expressing NK-cell markers. Study-wide context: Seropositivity for HCMV was found in seven of the eight sequenced donors, with one seronegative.

The study's findings and limits: The CD3+CD56-NKG2C+ fraction of several donors was likewise dominated by these clonotypes.

The cDNA for TCR beta came from 5'RACE template switching with UMIs. TCRdb re-called the 5' RACE reads and catalogs CDR3 proteins one per entry, DNA excluded. The sample totals 150,000 or so distinct CDR3 sequences. On this clonotype: Its antigen remains unknown.

The germline V gene has CDR1 SEHNR and CDR2 FQNEAQ (reference sequence). This CDR3 comprises 16 residues. J is TRBJ2-5 and V is TRBV7-9; as DNA is missing, the TRBD1 call by TCRdb cannot be tested. The source is a woman in her forties or fifties in good health. The specimen sequenced was blood T cells: a sorted CD56 or NKG2C T cell subset, CD4+ or CD8+ T cells, or bulk PBMC T cells (not recorded which). CDR3 amino acids: CASSFTLPGSGETQYF.